A single sample is the source of the 25 T cell receptor beta chains below, sequenced in a study of T cell repertoires and HLA-DP antigens. TCRdb keeps only in-frame clones here, not all; method: immunoSEQ multiplex PCR. The data contain about 73,000 clones, 80% of them singletons. Their antigen targets remain unknown. The sample consisted of CD4+ T cells from PBMCs. These receptors originate from a man aged 55 to 70 in good health and CMV-seronegative.

The chain recombines TRBV7-6 with TRBJ2-6; D uncertain. Germline V gene sequence: CDR1 SGHVS, CDR2 FNYEAQ. V lost 5 bases, J lost 0 bases, and 8 bases lay in between. The CDR3 is 15 amino acids. CDR3 protein: CASSALNSGANVLTF. DNA for the CDR3: TGTGCCAGCAGCGCCTTGAACTCTGGGGCCAACGTCCTGACTTTC.

The J gene is TRBJ1-3, the V gene TRBV15; the D is unclear. The V and J ends lost 0 bases and 0 bases respectively, with 6 bases between them. The CDR3 loop spans 15 amino acids. Per germline, CDR1 LNHNV and CDR2 YYDKDF (reference sequence). CDR3 in amino acids: CATSRDRNSGNTIYF. CDR3 DNA sequence: TGTGCCACCAGCAGAGACAGAAACTCTGGAAACACCATATATTTT.

The rearrangement joins TRBV7-9 to TRBJ1-5; D is perhaps TRBD1 (5 bases). The CDR3 covers 15 residues. Germline values: CDR1 SEHNR, CDR2 FQNEAQ (reference sequence). With 5 bases removed from V and 2 bases from J, the gap between germline ends came to 13 bases. The CDR3 nucleotides are TGTGCCAGCAGCCCCGAAGGGACGGGCAATCAGCCCCAGCATTTT. Its translation: CASSPEGTGNQPQHF.

This chain connects TRBV2 to TRBJ2-3; D call uncertain. The CDR3 has 13 amino acids. CDR1 SNHLY and CDR2 FYNNEI come from the germline V gene. V lost 7 bases, J lost 0 bases, and 8 bases lay in between. The CDR3 region has the DNA TGTGCCAGCAAAGGTGGGAGCACAGATACGCAGTATTTT. Translation gives CASKGGSTDTQYF.

The chain uses TRBV4-1 and TRBJ1-1, with TRBD1 identical over 11 bases. Per germline, CDR1 MGHRA and CDR2 YSYEKL. V was pared by 4 bases and J by 0 bases, with 13 bases of the junction left unmatched. The CDR3 runs 19 residues. CDR3 in amino acids: CASSPGQGARRVMNTEAFF. The CDR3 coding sequence is TGCGCCAGCAGCCCCGGACAGGGGGCGCGGAGAGTAATGAACACTGAAGCTTTCTTT.

The genes are TRBV20-1 and TRBJ2-1; no clear D gene. V was cut by 6 bases and J by 9 bases, with 9 bases left in between. There are 10 residues in the CDR3. Germline assignment: CDR1 DFQATT and CDR2 SNEGSKA (reference sequence). The CDR3 spells CSARSSEQFF. The CDR3 DNA is TGCAGTGCCCGGTCGTCTGAGCAGTTCTTC.

This clone was seen once. CDR3 in DNA: TGTGCCAGCTCGGGGTCCCGCTATGGCTACACCTTC. This gives the protein CASSGSRYGYTF. This sequence joins TRBV6-1 and TRBJ1-2; D unresolved. Germline V lookup: CDR1 MNHNS, CDR2 SASEGT. This CDR3 is 12 amino acids long. Deletions cut 8 bases from V and 4 bases from J, with 11 bases between.

This chain joins TRBV19 and TRBJ2-3; D may be TRBD2 (6 bases). CDR1 and CDR2 (germline): LNHDA, SQIVND (reference sequence). Trimming removed 3 bases at V and 5 bases at J, with 12 bases between. The CDR3 is 14 amino acids. The CDR3 here is CASSIGGLVDTQYF. The CDR3 bases are TGTGCCAGTAGTATTGGAGGGCTGGTAGATACGCAGTATTTT.

This clone was counted only a few times. The gene calls are TRBV6-1 and TRBJ1-1; 9 nucleotides agree with TRBD1. Germline assignment: CDR1 MNHNS and CDR2 SASEGT. V shed 4 bases and J 5 bases; nucleotides not matched to a gene: 8. This CDR3 comprises 15 residues. CDR3 coding DNA: TGTGCCAGCAGTGCAAAACAGGGGGCTGAGACTGAAGCTTTCTTT. The encoded protein is CASSAKQGAETEAFF.

This rearrangement joins TRBV5-8 to TRBJ1-2; D gene unclear. Trimming took 2 bases from V and 13 from J, leaving 9 bases between them. This CDR3 is 10 amino acids long. Germline CDR1 reads SGHTS; CDR2 reads YDEGEE. CDR3 bases: TGTGCCAGCAGCTTAGAGATATTCACCTTC. This sequence encodes CASSLEIFTF.

The chain recombines TRBV10-3 with TRBJ1-5, with D possibly TRBD1 on 5 matching bases. Trimming left V 2 bases short and J 7 bases short, with 12 bases between. The germline V gene has CDR1 ENHRY and CDR2 SYGVKD. CDR3 length: 14 amino acids. The CDR3 DNA is TGTGCCATCAGTGAGAACCCGGGGGACCAGCCCCAGCATTTT. The encoded protein is CAISENPGDQPQHF.

The chain uses TRBV7-9 and TRBJ2-2; possibly TRBD1 for D (5 bases). Between the trimmed V and J ends, which lost 2 bases and 6 bases, there was a span of 7 bases. The germline gives CDR1 SEHNR, CDR2 FQNEAQ (reference sequence). The CDR3 loop spans 13 amino acids. As DNA, the CDR3 is TGTGCCAGCAGCTTACCAGGGCCCGGGGAGCTGTTTTTT. Translating it yields CASSLPGPGELFF. The full variable domain, rest sourced from reference TRBV7-9 and TRBJ2-2, is DTGVSQNPRHKITKRGQNVTFRCDPISEHNRLYWYRQTLGQGPEFLTYFQNEAQLEKSRLLSDRFSAERPKGSFSTLEIQRTEQGDSAMYLCASSLPGPGELFFGEGSRLTVL.

The chain is built from TRBV25-1 and TRBJ1-2; 9 nucleotides line up with TRBD1. In germline, CDR1 is MGHDK, CDR2 SYGVNS. The CDR3 is 15 amino acids. The trim removed 3 bases at V and 3 bases at J, leaving 5 bases unmatched. The CDR3 region is CASSEDRGLDYGYTF. The CDR3 DNA is TGTGCCAGCAGTGAGGACAGGGGCTTGGACTATGGCTACACCTTC.

The chain recombines TRBV4-1 with TRBJ1-1, with D uncertain. CDR1 is MGHRA and CDR2 is YSYEKL in the germline V gene. Trimming removed 0 bases from V and 1 base from J, with 6 bases in between. The CDR3 is 14 residues long. The CDR3 spells CASSQDTKNTEAFF. The CDR3 DNA follows: TGCGCCAGCAGCCAAGATACGAAGAACACTGAAGCTTTCTTT.

This rearrangement joins TRBV6-5 to TRBJ2-2; TRBD1 matches at 8 bases. J gave up 5 bases and V 10 bases, and 6 bases lay outside the gene matches. The CDR3 contains 13 residues. CDR1 and CDR2 (germline): MNHEY, SVGAGI. The CDR3 region has the DNA TGTGCCACCGGACAGGGTCGTACCGGGGAGCTGTTTTTT. Its translation: CATGQGRTGELFF.

This clone was seen a handful of times. J is TRBJ2-7 and V is TRBV18; 7 bases align to TRBD1. CDR3 size: 13 residues. From germline, CDR1 is KGHSH and CDR2 LQKENI. Trimming took 2 bases from V and 3 from J; bases not matched to a gene: 1. The CDR3 coding sequence is TGTGCCAGCTCACCAGCAGGGGGCTACGAGCAGTACTTC. The encoded protein is CASSPAGGYEQYF.

This clone was observed a handful of times. The J gene is TRBJ1-5, the V gene TRBV6-1; TRBD1 agrees at 7 bases. V was pared by 4 bases and J by 2 bases, with 8 bases of the junction left unmatched. CDR3 length: 16 amino acids. The germline V gene encodes CDR1 MNHNS and CDR2 SASEGT. The CDR3 DNA is TGTGCCAGCAGTGGACCACAGGGGCACGGCAATCAGCCCCAGCATTTT. Its protein is CASSGPQGHGNQPQHF.

V usage is TRBV7-2 and J usage is TRBJ2-1, with TRBD2 as a possible D gene (6 bases). This CDR3 has 14 amino acids. V lost 1 base, J lost 7 bases, and 11 bases lay in between. Germline CDR1 SGHTA, CDR2 FQGNSA. CDR3: CASSLGGGLNEQFF. In DNA form, the CDR3 reads TGTGCCAGCAGCTTAGGTGGAGGGTTGAATGAGCAGTTCTTC.

The J gene is TRBJ2-3, the V gene TRBV30, with 11 positions matching TRBD2. The CDR3 is 16 amino acids. Looked up from germline, CDR1 is GTSNPN and CDR2 is SVGIG (reference sequence). V dropped 2 bases and J dropped 0; count of bases not matched to a gene: 4. Here the CDR3 DNA reads TGTGCCTGGAGTACGCGGACTAGCGGGAGCACAGATACGCAGTATTTT. It codes for CAWSTRTSGSTDTQYF.

The chain employs TRBV2 and TRBJ2-5; 9 nucleotides agree with TRBD1. The CDR3 extends over 14 amino acids. In germline, CDR1 is SNHLY, CDR2 FYNNEI. V lost 7 bases, J lost 5 bases, and 8 bases stayed unmatched. DNA for the CDR3: TGTGCCAGCATGGGGGACAGGGAGGACGAGACCCAGTACTTC. Amino acids: CASMGDREDETQYF.

CDR3 protein: CASSYTRPATNEKLFF. Here the CDR3 DNA reads TGTGCCAGCAGCTATACCCGACCCGCAACTAATGAAAAACTGTTTTTT. The genes are TRBV5-5 and TRBJ1-4; D not resolved. V lost 3 bases to trimming and J lost 0 bases, with 12 bases between them. Germline values: CDR1 SGHKS, CDR2 YYEKEE (reference sequence). This CDR3 region has 16 residues.

The chain links TRBV30 to TRBJ1-1; TRBD1 might be the D (5 bases). The CDR3 sequence is 16 residues long. Germline CDR1 reads GTSNPN; CDR2 reads SVGIG (reference sequence). The V end lost 3 bases, the J end lost 1 base, and 18 bases lay between the germline ends. In DNA, the CDR3 is TGTGCCTGGAGCCTACTCGTATGGCAGGGGAACACTGAAGCTTTCTTT. It is translated as CAWSLLVWQGNTEAFF. Looking up the rest from reference TRBV30 and TRBJ1-1 gives the full variable domain: SQTIHQWPATLVQPVGSPLSLECTVEGTSNPNLYWYRQAAGRGLQLLFYSVGIGQISSEVPQNLSASRPQDRQFILSSKKLLLSDSGFYLCAWSLLVWQGNTEAFFGQGTRLTVV.

The chain couples TRBV4-3 to TRBJ2-3; tentatively, D is TRBD1 (5 bases). The V gene's germline CDR1 is LGHNA and CDR2 YSLEER. The ends were cut back, 0 bases at V and 5 bases at J, with 15 bases in the middle. The CDR3 runs 16 residues. In DNA, the CDR3 is TGCGCCAGCAGCCAAGAAGCAGGGAAGGTAGGAGATACGCAGTATTTT. This sequence encodes CASSQEAGKVGDTQYF.

This clone showed up just a few times. The gene calls are TRBV27 and TRBJ1-1; D may be TRBD1 (6 bases). The CDR3 extends over 15 amino acids. Per the germline V gene, CDR1 is MNHEY and CDR2 is SMNVEV (reference sequence). V was shortened by 6 bases and J by 5 bases, with 19 bases between the two germline ends. CDR3 nucleotides: TGTGCCAGCAGATGGACAGTGGAAAGTCGGACTGAAGCTTTCTTT. It codes for CASRWTVESRTEAFF.

The J gene is TRBJ2-5, the V gene TRBV7-2; D is unclear. The CDR3 length is 14 residues. Between the trimmed V and J ends, which lost 1 base and 5 bases, there was a span of 11 bases. Germline CDR1 is SGHTA and CDR2 is FQGNSA. DNA of the CDR3: TGTGCCAGCAGCTTAGGCCTAAATAAGGAGACCCAGTACTTC. Encoded protein: CASSLGLNKETQYF.